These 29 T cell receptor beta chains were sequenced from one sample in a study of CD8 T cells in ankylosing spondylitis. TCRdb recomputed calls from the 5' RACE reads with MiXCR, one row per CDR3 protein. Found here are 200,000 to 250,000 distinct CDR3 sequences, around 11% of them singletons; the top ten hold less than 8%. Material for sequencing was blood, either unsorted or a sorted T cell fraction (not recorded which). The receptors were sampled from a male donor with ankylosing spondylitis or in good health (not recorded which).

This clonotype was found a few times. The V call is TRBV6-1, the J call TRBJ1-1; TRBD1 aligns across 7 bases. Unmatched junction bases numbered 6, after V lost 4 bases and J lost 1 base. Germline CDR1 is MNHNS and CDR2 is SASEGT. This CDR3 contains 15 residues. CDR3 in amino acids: CASSVLEGANTEAFF. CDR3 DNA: TGTGCCAGCAGTGTCCTTGAGGGGGCGAACACTGAAGCTTTCTTT.

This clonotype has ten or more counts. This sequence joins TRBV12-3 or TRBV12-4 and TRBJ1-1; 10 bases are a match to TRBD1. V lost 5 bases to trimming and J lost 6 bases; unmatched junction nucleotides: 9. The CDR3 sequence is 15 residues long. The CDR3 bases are TGTGCCAGCAGTCGACGGGACAGGGGTATTGCTGAAGCTTTCTTT. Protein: CASSRRDRGIAEAFF.

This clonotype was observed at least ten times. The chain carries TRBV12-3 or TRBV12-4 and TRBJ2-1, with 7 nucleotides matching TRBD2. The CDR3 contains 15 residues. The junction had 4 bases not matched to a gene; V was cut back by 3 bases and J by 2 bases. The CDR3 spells CASSFGLGAYNEQFF. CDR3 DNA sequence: TGTGCCAGCAGTTTTGGACTAGGGGCCTACAATGAGCAGTTCTTC.

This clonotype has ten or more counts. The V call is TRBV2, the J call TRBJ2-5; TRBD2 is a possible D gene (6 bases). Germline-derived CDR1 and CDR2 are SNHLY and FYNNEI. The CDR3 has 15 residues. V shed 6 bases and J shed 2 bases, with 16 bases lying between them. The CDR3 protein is CASRRTGTGQETQYF. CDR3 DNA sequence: TGTGCCAGCAGGAGAACCGGGACTGGACAAGAGACCCAGTACTTC.

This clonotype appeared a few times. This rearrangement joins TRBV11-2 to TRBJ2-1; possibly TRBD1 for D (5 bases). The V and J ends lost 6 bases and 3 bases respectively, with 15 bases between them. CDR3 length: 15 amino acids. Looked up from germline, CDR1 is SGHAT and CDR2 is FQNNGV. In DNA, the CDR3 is TGTGCCAGCAGTTACTCAGATGACAGCTACAATGAGCAGTTCTTC. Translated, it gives CASSYSDDSYNEQFF.

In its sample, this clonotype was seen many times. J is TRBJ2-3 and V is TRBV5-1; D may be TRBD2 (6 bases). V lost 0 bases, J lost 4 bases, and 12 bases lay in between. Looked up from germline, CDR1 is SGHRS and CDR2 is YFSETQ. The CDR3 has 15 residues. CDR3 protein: CASSLEWRDSDTQYF. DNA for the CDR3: TGCGCCAGCAGCTTGGAATGGCGGGACTCAGATACGCAGTATTTT.

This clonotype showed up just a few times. The DNA for the CDR3 is TGTGCCAGCAGTGAAACGCCCGCTGGGGATGGCTACACCTTC. Its protein is CASSETPAGDGYTF. The J gene is TRBJ1-2, the V gene TRBV6-1; D ambiguous. Germline assignment: CDR1 MNHNS and CDR2 SASEGT. The germline V and J ends were trimmed by 2 bases and 6 bases, with 13 bases remaining between them. The CDR3 spans 14 residues.

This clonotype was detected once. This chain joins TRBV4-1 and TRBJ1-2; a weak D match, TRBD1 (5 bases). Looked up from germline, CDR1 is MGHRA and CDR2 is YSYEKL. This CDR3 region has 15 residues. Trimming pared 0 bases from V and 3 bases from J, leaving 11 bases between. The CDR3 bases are TGCGCCAGCAGCCAAGAGAGGGGAACTGACTATGGCTACACCTTC. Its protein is CASSQERGTDYGYTF.

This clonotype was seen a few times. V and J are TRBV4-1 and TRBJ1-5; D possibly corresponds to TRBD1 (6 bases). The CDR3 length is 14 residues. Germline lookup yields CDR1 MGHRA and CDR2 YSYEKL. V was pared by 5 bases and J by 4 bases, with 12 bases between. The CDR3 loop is CASSDTGRNQPQHF. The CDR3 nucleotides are TGCGCCAGCAGCGATACAGGGAGGAATCAGCCCCAGCATTTT.

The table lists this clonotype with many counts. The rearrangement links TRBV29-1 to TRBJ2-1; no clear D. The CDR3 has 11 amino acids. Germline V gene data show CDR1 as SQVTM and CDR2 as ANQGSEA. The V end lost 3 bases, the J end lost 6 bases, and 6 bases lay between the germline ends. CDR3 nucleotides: TGCAGCGTTGAGAGGCCCAATGAGCAGTTCTTC. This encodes CSVERPNEQFF.

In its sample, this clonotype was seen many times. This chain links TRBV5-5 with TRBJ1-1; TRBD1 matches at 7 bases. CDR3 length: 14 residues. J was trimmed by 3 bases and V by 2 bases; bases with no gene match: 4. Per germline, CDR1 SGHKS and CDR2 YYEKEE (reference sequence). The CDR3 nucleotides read TGTGCCAGCAGCTTTAGACAGGGAGACACTGAAGCTTTCTTT. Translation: CASSFRQGDTEAFF.

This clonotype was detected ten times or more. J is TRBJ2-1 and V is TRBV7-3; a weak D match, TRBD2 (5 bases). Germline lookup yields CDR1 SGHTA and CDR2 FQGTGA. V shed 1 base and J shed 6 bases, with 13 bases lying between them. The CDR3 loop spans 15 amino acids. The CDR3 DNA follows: TGTGCCAGCAGCTTAAATGCGGGCGAGGGCAATGAGCAGTTCTTC. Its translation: CASSLNAGEGNEQFF.

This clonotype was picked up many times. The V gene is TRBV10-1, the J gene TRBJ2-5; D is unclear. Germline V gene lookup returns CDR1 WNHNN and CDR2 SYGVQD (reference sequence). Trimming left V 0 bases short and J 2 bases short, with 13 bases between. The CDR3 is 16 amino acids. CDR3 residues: CASSESKVGVQETQYF. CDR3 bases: TGCGCCAGCAGTGAGTCGAAGGTTGGGGTTCAAGAGACCCAGTACTTC.

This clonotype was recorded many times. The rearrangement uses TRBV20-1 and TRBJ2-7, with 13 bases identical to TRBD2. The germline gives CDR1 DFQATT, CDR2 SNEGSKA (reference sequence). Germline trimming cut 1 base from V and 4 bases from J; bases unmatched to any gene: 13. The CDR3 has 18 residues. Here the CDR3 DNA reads TGCAGTGCTAGAGGTACTAGCGGGAGGGCCAACTACGTTTACGAGCAGTACTTC. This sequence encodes CSARGTSGRANYVYEQYF.

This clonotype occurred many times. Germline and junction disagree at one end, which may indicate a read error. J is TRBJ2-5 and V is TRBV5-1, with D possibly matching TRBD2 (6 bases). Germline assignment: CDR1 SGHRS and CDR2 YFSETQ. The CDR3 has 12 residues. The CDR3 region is CASSLEGETQYF. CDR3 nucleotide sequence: TGTGCCAGCAGTTTGGAGGGCGAGACCCAGTACTTC.

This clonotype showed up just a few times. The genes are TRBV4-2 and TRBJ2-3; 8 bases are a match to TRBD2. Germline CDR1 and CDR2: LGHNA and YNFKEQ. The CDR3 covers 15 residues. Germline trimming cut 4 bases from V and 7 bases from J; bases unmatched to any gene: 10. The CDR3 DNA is TGTGCCAGCAGCCCCAATGAGCGGGAGAAGCATACGCAGTATTTT. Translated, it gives CASSPNEREKHTQYF.

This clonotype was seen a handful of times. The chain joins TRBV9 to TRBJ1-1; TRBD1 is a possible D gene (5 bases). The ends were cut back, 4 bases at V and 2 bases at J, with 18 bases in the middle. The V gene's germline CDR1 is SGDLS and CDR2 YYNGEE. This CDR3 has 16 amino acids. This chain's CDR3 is CASSPTKGSANTEAFF. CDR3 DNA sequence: TGTGCCAGCAGCCCGACAAAGGGGTCGGCCAACACTGAAGCTTTCTTT.

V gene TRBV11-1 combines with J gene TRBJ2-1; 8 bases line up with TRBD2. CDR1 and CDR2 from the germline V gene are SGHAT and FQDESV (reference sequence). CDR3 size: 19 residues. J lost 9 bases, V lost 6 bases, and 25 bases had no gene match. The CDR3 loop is CASSFSPGLEFRGHREQFF. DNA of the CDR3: TGTGCCAGCAGTTTTTCGCCGGGACTAGAGTTCAGGGGACATCGTGAGCAGTTCTTC.

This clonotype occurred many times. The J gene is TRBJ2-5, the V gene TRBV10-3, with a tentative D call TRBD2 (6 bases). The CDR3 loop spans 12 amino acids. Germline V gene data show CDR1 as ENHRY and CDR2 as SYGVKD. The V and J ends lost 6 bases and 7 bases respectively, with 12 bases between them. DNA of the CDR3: TGTGCCATCAGCCCCGGGGGTGCGACCCAGTACTTC. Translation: CAISPGGATQYF.

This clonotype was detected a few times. CDR3 loop: CAAGEKADSGNEQFF. CDR3 coding DNA: TGTGCCGCGGGGGAGAAGGCGGATTCTGGAAATGAGCAGTTCTTC. V is TRBV6-1 and J is TRBJ2-1; 7 positions match TRBD2. The trim removed 11 bases at V and 7 bases at J, leaving 17 bases unmatched. Germline V gene lookup returns CDR1 MNHNS and CDR2 SASEGT. The CDR3 extends over 15 amino acids.

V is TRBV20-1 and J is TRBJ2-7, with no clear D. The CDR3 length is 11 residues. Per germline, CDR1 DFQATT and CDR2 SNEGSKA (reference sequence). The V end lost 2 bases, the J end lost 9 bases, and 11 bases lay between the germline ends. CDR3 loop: CSARSISGQYF. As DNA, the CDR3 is TGCAGTGCTAGATCTATTTCCGGGCAGTACTTC.

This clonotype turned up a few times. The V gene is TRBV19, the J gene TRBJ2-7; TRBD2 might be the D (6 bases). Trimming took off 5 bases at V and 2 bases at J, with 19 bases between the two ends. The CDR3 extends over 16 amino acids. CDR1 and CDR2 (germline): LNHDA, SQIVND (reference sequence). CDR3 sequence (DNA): TGTGCCAGTAGTCGCCGGGGAGGCTCCCTTACCTACGAGCAGTACTTC. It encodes CASSRRGGSLTYEQYF. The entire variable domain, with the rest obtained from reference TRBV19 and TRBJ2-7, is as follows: DGGITQSPKYLFRKEGQNVTLSCEQNLNHDAMYWYRQDPGQGLRLIYYSQIVNDFQKGDIAEGYSVSREKKESFPLTVTSAQKNPTAFYLCASSRRGGSLTYEQYFGPGTRLTVT.

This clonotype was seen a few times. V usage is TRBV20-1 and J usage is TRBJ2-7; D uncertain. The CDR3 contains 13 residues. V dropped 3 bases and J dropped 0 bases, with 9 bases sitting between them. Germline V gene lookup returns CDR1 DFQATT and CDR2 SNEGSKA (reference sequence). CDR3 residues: CSASIQSSYEQYF. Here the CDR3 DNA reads TGCAGTGCTAGCATTCAGAGCTCCTACGAGCAGTACTTC.

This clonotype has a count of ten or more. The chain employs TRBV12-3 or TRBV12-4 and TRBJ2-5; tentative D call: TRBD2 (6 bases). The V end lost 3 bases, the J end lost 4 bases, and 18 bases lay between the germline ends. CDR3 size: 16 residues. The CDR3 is CASSFSGVAGSETQYF. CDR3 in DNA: TGTGCCAGCAGTTTTTCGGGGGTGGCAGGGTCAGAGACCCAGTACTTC.

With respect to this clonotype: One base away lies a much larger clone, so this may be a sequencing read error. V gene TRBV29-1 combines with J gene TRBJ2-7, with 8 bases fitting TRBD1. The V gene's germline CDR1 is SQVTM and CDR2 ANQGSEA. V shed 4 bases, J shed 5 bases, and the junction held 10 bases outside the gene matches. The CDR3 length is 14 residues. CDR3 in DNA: TGCAGCGTTGGAGGCAGGGGGCTCCTCGACGAGCAGTACTTC. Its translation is CSVGGRGLLDEQYF.

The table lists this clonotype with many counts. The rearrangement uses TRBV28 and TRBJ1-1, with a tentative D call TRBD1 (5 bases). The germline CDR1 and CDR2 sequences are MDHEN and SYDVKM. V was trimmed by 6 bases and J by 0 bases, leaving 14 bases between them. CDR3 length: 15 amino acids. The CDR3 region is CASRIPRGLNTEAFF. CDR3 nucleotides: TGTGCCAGCAGGATACCAAGGGGCTTGAACACTGAAGCTTTCTTT.

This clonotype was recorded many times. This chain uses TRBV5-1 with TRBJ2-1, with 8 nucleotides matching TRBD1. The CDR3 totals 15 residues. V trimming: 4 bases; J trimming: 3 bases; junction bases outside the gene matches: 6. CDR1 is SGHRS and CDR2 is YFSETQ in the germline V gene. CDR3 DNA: TGCGCCAGCAGCCTCGCAGGGGGCTTCTACAATGAGCAGTTCTTC. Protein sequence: CASSLAGGFYNEQFF. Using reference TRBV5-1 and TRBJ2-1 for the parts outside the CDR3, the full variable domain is KAGVTQTPRYLIKTRGQQVTLSCSPISGHRSVSWYQQTPGQGLQFLFEYFSETQRNKGNFPGRFSGRQFSNSRSEMNVSTLELGDSALYLCASSLAGGFYNEQFFGPGTRLTVL.

The CDR3 DNA is TGTGCCAGTAGTGGGTCAGCGAACACCGGGGAGCTGTTTTTT. Translating gives CASSGSANTGELFF. V gene TRBV19 combines with J gene TRBJ2-2; no clear D. Trimming took 5 bases from V and 0 from J, leaving 7 bases between them. This CDR3 is 14 amino acids long. Germline loops: CDR1 LNHDA, CDR2 SQIVND (reference sequence).

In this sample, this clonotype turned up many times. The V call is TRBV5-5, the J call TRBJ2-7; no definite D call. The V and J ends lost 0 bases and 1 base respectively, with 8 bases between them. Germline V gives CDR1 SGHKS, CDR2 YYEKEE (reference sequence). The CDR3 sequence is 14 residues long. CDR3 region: CASSLGAESYEQYF. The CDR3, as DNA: TGTGCCAGCAGCTTGGGTGCGGAATCCTACGAGCAGTACTTC.